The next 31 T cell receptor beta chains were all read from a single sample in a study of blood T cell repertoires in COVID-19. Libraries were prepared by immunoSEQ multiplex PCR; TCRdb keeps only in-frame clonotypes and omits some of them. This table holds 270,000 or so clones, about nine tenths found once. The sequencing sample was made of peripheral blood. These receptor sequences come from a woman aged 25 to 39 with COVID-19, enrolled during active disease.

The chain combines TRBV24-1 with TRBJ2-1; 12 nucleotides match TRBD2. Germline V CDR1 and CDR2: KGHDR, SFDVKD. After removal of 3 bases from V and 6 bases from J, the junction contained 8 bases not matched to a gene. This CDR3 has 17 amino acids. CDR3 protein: CATSDPVLAGGPNEQFF. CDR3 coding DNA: TGTGCCACCAGTGATCCCGTCCTAGCGGGGGGGCCCAATGAGCAGTTCTTC.

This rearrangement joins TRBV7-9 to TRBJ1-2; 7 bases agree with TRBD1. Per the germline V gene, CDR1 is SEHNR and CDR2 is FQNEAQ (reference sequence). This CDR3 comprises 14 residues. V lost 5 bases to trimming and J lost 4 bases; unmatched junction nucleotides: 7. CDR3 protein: CASSTIGQAYGYTF. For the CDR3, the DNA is TGTGCCAGCAGCACTATCGGACAGGCCTATGGCTACACCTTC.

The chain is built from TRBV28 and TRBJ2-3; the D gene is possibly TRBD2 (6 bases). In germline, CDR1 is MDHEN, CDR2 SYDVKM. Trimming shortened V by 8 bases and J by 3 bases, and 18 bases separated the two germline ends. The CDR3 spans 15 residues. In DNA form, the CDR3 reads TGTGCCAGCGAGTTGGGGGGACTCGGGACAGATACGCAGTATTTT. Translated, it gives CASELGGLGTDTQYF.

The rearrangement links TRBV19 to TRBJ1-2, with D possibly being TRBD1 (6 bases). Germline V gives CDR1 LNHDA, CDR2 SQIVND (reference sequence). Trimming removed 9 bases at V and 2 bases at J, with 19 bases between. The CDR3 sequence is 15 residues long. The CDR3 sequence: CASFSGERGNYGYTF. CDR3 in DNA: TGTGCCAGCTTTTCAGGGGAGCGGGGAAACTATGGCTACACCTTC.

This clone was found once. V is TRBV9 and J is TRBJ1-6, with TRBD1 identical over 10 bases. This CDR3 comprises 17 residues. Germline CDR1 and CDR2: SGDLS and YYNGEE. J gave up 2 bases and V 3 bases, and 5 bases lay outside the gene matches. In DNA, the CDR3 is TGTGCCAGCAGCGCTACCGGGACAGGGGCCTATAATTCACCCCTCCACTTT. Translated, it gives CASSATGTGAYNSPLHF.

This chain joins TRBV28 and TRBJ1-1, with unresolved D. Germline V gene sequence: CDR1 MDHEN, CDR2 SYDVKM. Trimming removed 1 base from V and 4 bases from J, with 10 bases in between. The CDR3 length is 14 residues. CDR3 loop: CASSLSTDVTEAFF. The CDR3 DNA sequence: TGTGCCAGCAGTTTATCCACAGACGTCACTGAAGCTTTCTTT.

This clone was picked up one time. The CDR3 DNA follows: TGTGCCAGCAGCTCACTCCGGGACAGGTCAACCAAAAGCTCCTACGAGCAGTACTTC. Protein product: CASSSLRDRSTKSSYEQYF. The chain couples TRBV11-2 to TRBJ2-7; TRBD1 agrees at 8 bases. The CDR3 has 19 amino acids. The germline gives CDR1 SGHAT, CDR2 FQNNGV. Trimming at V came to 4 bases and at J to 0 bases, leaving 17 bases not matched to a gene.

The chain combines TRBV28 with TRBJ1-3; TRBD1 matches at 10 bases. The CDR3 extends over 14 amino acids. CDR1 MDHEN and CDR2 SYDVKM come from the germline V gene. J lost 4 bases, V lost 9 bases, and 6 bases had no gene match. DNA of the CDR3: TGTGCCAGTTCGGACAGGGGGTACGGAAACACCATATATTTT. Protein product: CASSDRGYGNTIYF.

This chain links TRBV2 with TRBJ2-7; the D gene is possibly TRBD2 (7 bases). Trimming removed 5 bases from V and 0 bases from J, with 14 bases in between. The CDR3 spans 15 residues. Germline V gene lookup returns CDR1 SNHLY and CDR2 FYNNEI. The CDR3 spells CASSNTGGPSYEQYF. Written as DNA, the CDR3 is TGTGCCAGCAGTAATACCGGGGGGCCCTCCTACGAGCAGTACTTC.

CDR3 DNA: TGTGCCAGCTCACCACTTCCGGGACAGGGGGTTATCGAGCAGTACTTC. Translated: CASSPLPGQGVIEQYF. The chain links TRBV18 to TRBJ2-7, with TRBD1 identical over 11 bases. The CDR3 has 16 residues. V was pared by 1 base and J by 6 bases, with 8 bases of the junction left unmatched. Per the germline V gene, CDR1 is KGHSH and CDR2 is LQKENI. Full variable domain (rest looked up from reference TRBV18 and TRBJ2-7): NAGVMQNPRHLVRRRGQEARLRCSPMKGHSHVYWYRQLPEEGLKFMVYLQKENIIDESGMPKERFSAEFPKEGPSILRIQQVVRGDSAAYFCASSPLPGQGVIEQYFGPGTRLTVT.

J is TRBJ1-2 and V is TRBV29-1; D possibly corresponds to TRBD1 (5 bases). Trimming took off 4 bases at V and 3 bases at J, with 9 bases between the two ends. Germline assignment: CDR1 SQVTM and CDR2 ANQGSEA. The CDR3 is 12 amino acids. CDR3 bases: TGCAGCGTTGCTGCGGGGGACTATGGCTACACCTTC. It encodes CSVAAGDYGYTF.

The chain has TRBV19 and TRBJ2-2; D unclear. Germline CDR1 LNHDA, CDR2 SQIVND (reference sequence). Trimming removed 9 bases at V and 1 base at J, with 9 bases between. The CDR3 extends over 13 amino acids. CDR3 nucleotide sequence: TGTGCCAGCATGGGCTGGAACACCGGGGAGCTGTTTTTT. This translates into CASMGWNTGELFF.

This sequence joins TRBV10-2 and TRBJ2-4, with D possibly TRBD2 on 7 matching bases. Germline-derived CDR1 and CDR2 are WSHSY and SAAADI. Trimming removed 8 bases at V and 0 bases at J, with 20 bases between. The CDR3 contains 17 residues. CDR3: CASRGGGGPLAKNIQYF. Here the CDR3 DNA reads TGCGCCAGCCGAGGGGGAGGGGGGCCTCTAGCCAAAAACATTCAGTACTTC.

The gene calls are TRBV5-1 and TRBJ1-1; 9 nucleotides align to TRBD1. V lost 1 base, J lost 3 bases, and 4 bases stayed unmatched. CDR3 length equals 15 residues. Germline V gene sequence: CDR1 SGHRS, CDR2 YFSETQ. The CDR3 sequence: CASSLTGQGDTEAFF. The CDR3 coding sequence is TGCGCCAGCAGCTTGACGGGACAGGGAGACACTGAAGCTTTCTTT. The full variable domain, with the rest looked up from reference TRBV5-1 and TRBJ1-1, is KAGVTQTPRYLIKTRGQQVTLSCSPISGHRSVSWYQQTPGQGLQFLFEYFSETQRNKGNFPGRFSGRQFSNSRSEMNVSTLELGDSALYLCASSLTGQGDTEAFFGQGTRLTVV.

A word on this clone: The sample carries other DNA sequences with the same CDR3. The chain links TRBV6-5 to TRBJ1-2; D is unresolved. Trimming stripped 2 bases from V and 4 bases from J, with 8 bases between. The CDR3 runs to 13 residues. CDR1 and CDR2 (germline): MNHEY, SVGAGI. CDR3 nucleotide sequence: TGTGCCAGCAGTTACGAGGGATTCTATGGCTACACCTTC. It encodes CASSYEGFYGYTF.

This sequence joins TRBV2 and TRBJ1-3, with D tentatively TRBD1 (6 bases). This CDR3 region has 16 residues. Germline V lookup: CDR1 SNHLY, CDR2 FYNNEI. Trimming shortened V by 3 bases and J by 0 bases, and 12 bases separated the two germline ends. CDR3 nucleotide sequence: TGTGCCAGCAGTGAGTTGGGGGCCGACTCTGGAAACACCATATATTTT. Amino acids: CASSELGADSGNTIYF.

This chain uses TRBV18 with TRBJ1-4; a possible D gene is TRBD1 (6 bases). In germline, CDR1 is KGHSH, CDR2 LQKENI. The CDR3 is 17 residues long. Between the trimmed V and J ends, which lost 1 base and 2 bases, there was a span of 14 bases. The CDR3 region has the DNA TGTGCCAGCTCACCACTTGGGACACTCGGGACTAATGAAAAACTGTTTTTT. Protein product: CASSPLGTLGTNEKLFF.

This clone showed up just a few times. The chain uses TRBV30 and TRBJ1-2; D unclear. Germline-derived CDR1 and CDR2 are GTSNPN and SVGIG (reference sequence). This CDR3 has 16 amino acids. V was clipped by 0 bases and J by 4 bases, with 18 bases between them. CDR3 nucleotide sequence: TGTGCCTGGAGTGTGAGACGATACGGATGGAGCTATGGCTACACCTTC. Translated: CAWSVRRYGWSYGYTF.

The chain's CDR3 is CASSLRGGPSGANVLTF. CDR3 DNA sequence: TGCGCCAGCAGCTTAAGAGGGGGCCCCTCTGGGGCCAACGTCCTGACTTTC. The V and J genes are TRBV5-1 and TRBJ2-6, with 7 positions matching TRBD1. The ends lost 2 bases at V and 0 bases at J; junction bases unmatched: 5. Germline V gene data show CDR1 as SGHRS and CDR2 as YFSETQ. There are 17 residues in the CDR3.

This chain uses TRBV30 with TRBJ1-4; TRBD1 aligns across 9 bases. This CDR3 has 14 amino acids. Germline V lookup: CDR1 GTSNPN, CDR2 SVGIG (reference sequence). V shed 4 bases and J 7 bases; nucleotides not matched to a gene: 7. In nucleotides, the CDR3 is TGTGCCTGGAAAAAAAACAGGGGGCCTGAAAAACTGTTTTTT. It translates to CAWKKNRGPEKLFF.

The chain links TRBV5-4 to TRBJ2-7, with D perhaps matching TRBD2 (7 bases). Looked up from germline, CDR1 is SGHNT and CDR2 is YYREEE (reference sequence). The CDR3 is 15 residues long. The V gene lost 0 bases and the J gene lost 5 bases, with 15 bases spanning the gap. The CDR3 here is CASSLAVGGLDEQYF. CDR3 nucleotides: TGTGCCAGCAGCTTGGCCGTCGGGGGGCTGGACGAGCAGTACTTC.

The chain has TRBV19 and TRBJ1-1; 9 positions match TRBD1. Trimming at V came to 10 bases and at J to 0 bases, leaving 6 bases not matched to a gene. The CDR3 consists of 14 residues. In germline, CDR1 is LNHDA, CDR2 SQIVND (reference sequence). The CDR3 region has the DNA TGTGCCACGATAGGGACAGGGCTGAACACTGAAGCTTTCTTT. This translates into CATIGTGLNTEAFF. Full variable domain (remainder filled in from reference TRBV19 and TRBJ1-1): DGGITQSPKYLFRKEGQNVTLSCEQNLNHDAMYWYRQDPGQGLRLIYYSQIVNDFQKGDIAEGYSVSREKKESFPLTVTSAQKNPTAFYLCATIGTGLNTEAFFGQGTRLTVV.

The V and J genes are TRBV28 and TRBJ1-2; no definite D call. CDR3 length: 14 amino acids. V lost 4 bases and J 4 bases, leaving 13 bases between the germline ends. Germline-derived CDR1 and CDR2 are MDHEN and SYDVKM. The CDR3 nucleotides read TGTGCCAGCAGTTCTCAAAGACAAGTCTATGGCTACACCTTC. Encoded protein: CASSSQRQVYGYTF.

The chain's CDR3 is CASSLGGRTGELFF. The CDR3 region has the DNA TGTGCCAGCAGTTTGGGGGGGCGAACCGGGGAGCTGTTTTTT. The chain combines TRBV28 with TRBJ2-2; perhaps TRBD2 as D (7 bases). V was cut by 3 bases and J by 5 bases, with 10 bases left in between. The germline gives CDR1 MDHEN, CDR2 SYDVKM. The CDR3 extends over 14 amino acids.

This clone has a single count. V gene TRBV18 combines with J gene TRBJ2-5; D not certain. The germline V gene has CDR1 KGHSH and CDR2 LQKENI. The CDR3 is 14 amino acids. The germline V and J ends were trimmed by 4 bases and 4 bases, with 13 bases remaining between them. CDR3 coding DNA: TGTGCCAGCTCACGGATTAGCTTAACAGAGACCCAGTACTTC. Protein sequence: CASSRISLTETQYF.

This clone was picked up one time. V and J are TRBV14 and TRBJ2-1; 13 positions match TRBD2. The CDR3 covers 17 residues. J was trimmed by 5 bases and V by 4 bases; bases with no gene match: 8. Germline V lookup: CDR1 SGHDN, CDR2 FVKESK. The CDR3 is CASSRRKGLAGDNEQFF. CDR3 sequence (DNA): TGTGCCAGCAGCCGCAGAAAAGGACTAGCGGGGGACAATGAGCAGTTCTTC.

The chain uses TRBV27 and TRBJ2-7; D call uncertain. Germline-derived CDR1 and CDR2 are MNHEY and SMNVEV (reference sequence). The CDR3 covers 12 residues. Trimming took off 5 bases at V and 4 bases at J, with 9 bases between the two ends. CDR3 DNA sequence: TGTGCCAGCAGTCCCAACTCGTACGAGCAGTACTTC. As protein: CASSPNSYEQYF.

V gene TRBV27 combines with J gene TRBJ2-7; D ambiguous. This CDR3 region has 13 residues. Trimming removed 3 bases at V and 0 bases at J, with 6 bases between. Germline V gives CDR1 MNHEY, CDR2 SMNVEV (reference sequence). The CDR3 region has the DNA TGTGCCAGCAGTTTGGCCGACTCCTACGAGCAGTACTTC. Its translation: CASSLADSYEQYF.

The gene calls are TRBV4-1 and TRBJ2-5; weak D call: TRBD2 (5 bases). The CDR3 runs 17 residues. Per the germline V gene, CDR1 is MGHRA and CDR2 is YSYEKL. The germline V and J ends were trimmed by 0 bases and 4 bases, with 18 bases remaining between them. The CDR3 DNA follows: TGCGCCAGCAGCCAAGACCCAAACAAAGGCGGAGGAGAGACCCAGTACTTC. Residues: CASSQDPNKGGGETQYF.

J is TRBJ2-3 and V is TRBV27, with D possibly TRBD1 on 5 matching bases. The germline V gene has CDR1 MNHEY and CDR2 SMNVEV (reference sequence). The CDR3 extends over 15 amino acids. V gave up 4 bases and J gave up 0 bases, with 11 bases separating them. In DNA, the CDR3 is TGTGCCAGCAGTTCACTCAGGGATAGCACAGATACGCAGTATTTT. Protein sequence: CASSSLRDSTDTQYF.

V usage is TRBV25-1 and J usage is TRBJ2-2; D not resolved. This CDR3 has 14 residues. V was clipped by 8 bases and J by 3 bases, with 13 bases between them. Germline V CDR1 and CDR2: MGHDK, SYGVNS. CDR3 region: CASAQVPYTGELFF. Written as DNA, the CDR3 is TGTGCCAGCGCGCAGGTTCCGTACACCGGGGAGCTGTTTTTT.